This T cell receptor (beta chain) was sequenced for a study of T-cell memory formation after mild COVID-19. At the level of the study: Largely donor-specific sequence clusters came from a couple of donors. Study-wide results and limits: CD4/CD8 balance characterized clones contracting day 15 to 85, and CD4+ skew characterized later expanders. Some clones that responded were present in memory (sampled pre-infection), which suggests cross-reactive memory joined.

This clonotype occurred a few times. Its antigen is still unknown. CDR3 size: 14 residues. V shed 1 base, J shed 5 bases, and the junction held 5 bases outside the gene matches. Germline V gene sequence: CDR1 SGHAT, CDR2 FQNNGV. TCR alpha and TCR beta cDNA libraries carrying sample barcodes and UMIs were produced by 5'RACE using constant-segment primers. TCRdb processed the 5' RACE reads anew with MiXCR; each CDR3 protein has one entry. The sample shows around 200,000 distinct CDR3 sequences, about a sixth of them seen only once. This chain joins TRBV11-2 and TRBJ2-7; 7 bases line up with TRBD2. The clonotype comes from an adult woman who had mild COVID-19 (a few samples of this study predate the infection). Cell type and time point are not known. The material sequenced was PBMCs or a T cell subset sorted from them (not recorded which). The CDR3 region is CASSLGGRSHEQYF. CDR3 DNA sequence: TGTGCCAGCAGCTTAGGCGGGAGAAGCCACGAGCAGTACTTC.